This T cell receptor (beta chain) is from a study of T cell repertoires in cytomegalovirus infection (dated by TCRdb to about 2019). In terms of the full investigation: Donor HLA type was relevant to the analysis, as public TCR beta signatures indicated carriage of CMV infection together with the matching HLA type. Study-wide findings and limitations: The ex vivo response was dominated by HLA-C-restricted CMV-specific TCR beta clonotypes, and the single most frequent clonotype in two of eight donors was supplied by these HLA-C-restricted clonotypes. Carriers of CMV infection plus the relevant HLA type were discriminated by the cumulative frequency of public TCR beta family members in the study cohort and in an independent approximately 350-donor cohort.

TCRdb records Illumina HiSeq 1500 as the sequencer. TCRdb's own reprocessing of the public reads used fastp at Q25 and MiXCR and kept productive beta chains. Records with the same CDR3 protein are collapsed into one entry carrying the most frequent genes and DNA. Within this sample are 170,000 or so distinct CDR3 sequences, with approximately 15% of them counted one time only. Roughly 30% of the sample rests with the top ten. This clonotype showed up just a few times. No antigen is known for it. Base qualities are missing; no much larger clone stands one base away. The germline V gene (reference sequence) specifies MNHNY as CDR1 and SVGAGI as CDR2. The CDR3 covers 14 residues, taking in both the cysteine and the phenylalanine. Only CDR3 DNA remains: 42 bases, in frame from the first base. Cut back by 4 bases and 8 bases, the V and J ends lie 15 bases apart.

This clonotype originated in a human donor in good health (CMV status not recorded). Some clones in this sample may be carry-over from other donors' samples. The sequence joins TRBV6-6 to TRBJ2-1, and the D gene may be TRBD2, 6 bases matching. Material: PBMCs. Here is the DNA: TGTGCCAGCAGTTTGGGAGGACCGTTGTATGAGCAGTTCTTC. Translated, this gives CASSLGGPLYEQFF.